This T cell receptor beta chain came from a study of blood T cell repertoires in COVID-19. The table came from immunoSEQ multiplex PCR; TCRdb's copy has only in-frame clones and leaves some out. This table has about 200,000 clones, around 88% appearing once. Trimming cost V 0 bases and J 6 bases, with 11 bases left between them. Germline loops: CDR1 SEHNR, CDR2 FQNEAQ (reference sequence). CDR3 length equals 14 residues. Everyone who took part was roughly 18 to 89 years old, and they came from 24 US areas. This chain links TRBV7-9 with TRBJ1-2; D gene ambiguous. This receptor was identified in a man aged 40-55 years with acute COVID-19. The sequenced material came from PBMCs or T cells enriched from blood (not recorded which). The CDR3 spells CASSLAQVGDGYTF. The CDR3 DNA follows: TGTGCCAGCAGCTTAGCGCAGGTGGGAGATGGCTACACCTTC.